These T cell receptor beta chains were read from a single sample in a study of cytomegalovirus exposure and HLA in healthy donors. Data came from immunoSEQ multiplex PCR; TCRdb stores just in-frame clones and leaves some out. The sample records some 95,000 clones, more than 60% being singletons. Sequenced material: PBMCs. Receptors originate from a man aged 50-59 years in good health and CMV-seropositive. Each CDR3 is given with its conserved first and last residue. The D gene is left open where the match is weak. Only part of the rows carry a size: once, few, many, or a class if the clone is expanded.

clone_size j_call v_call d_call cdr3_aa cdr3_nt
NA TRBJ1-2 TRBV5-6 NA CASSPLGVALGDTNYGYTF TGTGCCAGCAGCCCGTTGGGGGTAGCGCTGGGGGACACTAACTATGGCTACACCTTC
NA TRBJ2-5 TRBV5-1 NA CASSLAETQYF TGCGCCAGCAGCTTGGCGGAGACCCAGTACTTC
NA TRBJ1-2 TRBV28 NA CASSPRFFDYGYPF TGTGCCAGCAGCCCCAGGTTCTTCGACTATGGCTACCCCTTC
NA TRBJ2-3 TRBV5-1 TRBD2 CASSFTTSPPDTQYF TGCGCCAGCAGCTTTACGACTAGCCCGCCAGATACGCAGTATTTT
NA TRBJ1-2 TRBV2 NA CASSGSTGNYGYTF TGTGCCAGCAGTGGTTCGACAGGAAACTATGGCTACACCTTC
NA TRBJ2-4 TRBV19 NA CASSTVDIAKNIQYF TGTGCCAGTAGCACTGTCGACATAGCCAAAAACATTCAGTACTTC
NA TRBJ2-7 TRBV27 TRBD1 CASSIGGQGVYAQYF TGTGCCAGCAGTATAGGGGGACAGGGAGTATACGCGCAGTACTTC
NA TRBJ1-2 TRBV6-5 TRBD1 CASRADRIYGYTF TGTGCCAGCAGGGCGGACAGGATCTATGGCTACACCTTC
NA TRBJ1-1 TRBV27 TRBD1 CATKQGMNTEAFF TGTGCCACCAAACAGGGGATGAACACTGAAGCTTTCTTT
NA TRBJ2-3 TRBV14 TRBD1 CASSQAGTGVPGTQYF TGTGCCAGCAGCCAAGCCGGGACAGGGGTGCCCGGTACGCAGTATTTT
NA TRBJ2-5 TRBV19 NA CASSFQREETQYF TGTGCCAGTAGCTTCCAGAGGGAAGAGACCCAGTACTTC
NA TRBJ1-2 TRBV4-1 NA CASSPPGGTGGYTF TGCGCCAGCAGCCCCCCGGGAGGTACCGGTGGCTACACCTTC
NA TRBJ1-1 TRBV5-1 TRBD1 CASSPGQGSEAFF TGCGCCAGCAGCCCGGGACAGGGAAGTGAAGCTTTCTTT
few TRBJ1-3 TRBV6-1 NA CASSASQVNSGNTIYF TGTGCCAGCAGTGCGTCGCAGGTTAACTCTGGAAACACCATATATTTT
NA TRBJ1-2 TRBV4-1 NA CASSQAFQSIGYTF TGCGCCAGCAGCCAAGCATTCCAGTCAATCGGCTACACCTTC
NA TRBJ2-1 TRBV6-5 TRBD2 CASRKTSGSYNEQFF TGTGCCAGCAGGAAAACTAGCGGTTCGTACAATGAGCAGTTCTTC
NA TRBJ2-3 TRBV4-3 TRBD1 CASSHVQGDTQYF TGCGCCAGCAGCCACGTACAGGGGGATACGCAGTATTTT
NA TRBJ2-3 TRBV6-4 TRBD2 CASSAQRGSTDTQYF TGTGCCAGCAGTGCTCAGCGGGGGAGCACAGATACGCAGTATTTT
NA TRBJ2-7 TRBV19 TRBD1 CASSGRQGRVEQYF TGTGCCAGTAGTGGAAGACAGGGACGGGTCGAGCAGTACTTC
few TRBJ2-7 TRBV7-9 TRBD1 CASSFTGQGAWEQYF TGTGCCAGCAGCTTTACAGGACAGGGGGCGTGGGAGCAGTACTTC
NA TRBJ2-7 TRBV4-3 TRBD2 CASSQSTSGVYEQYF TGCGCCAGCAGCCAATCGACTAGCGGGGTTTACGAGCAGTACTTC
NA TRBJ1-2 TRBV9 TRBD1 CASSVELDRDGYPF TGTGCCAGCAGCGTAGAGCTGGACAGGGATGGCTACCCCTTC
NA TRBJ1-2 TRBV5-1 NA CASGTQNYGYTF TGCGCCAGCGGCACACAGAACTATGGCTACACCTTC
NA TRBJ2-7 TRBV6-4 TRBD2 CASSERAGGSYEQYF TGTGCCAGCAGTGAAAGAGCGGGGGGCTCCTACGAGCAGTACTTC
NA TRBJ2-4 TRBV25-1 NA CASSEYSGIQYF TGTGCCAGCAGTGAATATAGTGGCATTCAGTACTTC
NA TRBJ2-5 TRBV19 TRBD1 CASSNTGQLQETQYF TGTGCCAGTAGTAATACGGGACAGCTTCAAGAGACCCAGTACTTC
NA TRBJ1-6 TRBV28 TRBD1 CASSSRTGPKTF TGTGCCAGCAGTTCTAGGACAGGTCCCAAAACCTTT
NA TRBJ2-5 TRBV2 TRBD2 CASITSGGAWVTQYF TGTGCCAGCATAACTAGCGGGGGGGCCTGGGTGACCCAGTACTTC
NA TRBJ2-5 TRBV25-1 TRBD2 CASTLAGGPETQYF TGTGCCAGCACACTAGCGGGGGGGCCGGAGACCCAGTACTTC
NA TRBJ1-5 TRBV27 TRBD1 CASSVPRDRDLSNQPQHF TGTGCCAGCAGTGTCCCCCGGGACAGGGACCTTAGCAATCAGCCCCAGCATTTT
NA TRBJ2-6 TRBV7-2 TRBD1 CASSSIQGAVGANVLTF TGTGCCAGCAGCTCCATACAGGGGGCGGTTGGGGCCAACGTCCTGACTTTC